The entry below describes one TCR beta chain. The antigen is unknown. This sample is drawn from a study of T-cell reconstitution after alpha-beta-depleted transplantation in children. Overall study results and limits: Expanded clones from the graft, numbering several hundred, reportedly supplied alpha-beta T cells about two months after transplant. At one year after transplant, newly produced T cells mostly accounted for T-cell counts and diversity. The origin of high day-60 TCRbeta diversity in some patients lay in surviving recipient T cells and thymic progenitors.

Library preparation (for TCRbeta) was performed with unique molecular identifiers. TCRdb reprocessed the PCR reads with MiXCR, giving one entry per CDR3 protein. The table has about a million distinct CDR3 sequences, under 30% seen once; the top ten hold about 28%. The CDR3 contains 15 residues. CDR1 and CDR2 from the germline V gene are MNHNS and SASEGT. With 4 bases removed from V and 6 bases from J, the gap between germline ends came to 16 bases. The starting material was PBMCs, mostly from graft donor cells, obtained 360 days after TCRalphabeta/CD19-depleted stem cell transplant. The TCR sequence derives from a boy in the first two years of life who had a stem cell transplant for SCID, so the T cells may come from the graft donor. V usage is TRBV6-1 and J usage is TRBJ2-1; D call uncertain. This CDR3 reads CASSGQSLLGNEQFF. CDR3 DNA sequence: TGTGCCAGCAGTGGGCAGTCCCTTTTGGGCAATGAGCAGTTCTTC.